A single sample is the source of the 7 T cell receptor beta chains below, sequenced in a study of cytomegalovirus exposure and HLA in healthy donors. This PCR relied on a set of 60 Vbeta primers and 13 Jbeta primers. Measured with immunoSEQ multiplex PCR; TCRdb has only the in-frame clones, and not every one. The table shows roughly 100,000 clones, with more than 70% occurring only once. The sample taken for sequencing was PBMCs. The receptors were gathered from a man aged 40-49 years in good health and CMV-seronegative.

The chain joins TRBV7-2 to TRBJ2-1, with 12 positions matching TRBD2. Germline loops: CDR1 SGHTA, CDR2 FQGNSA. V was pared by 1 base and J by 9 bases, with 4 bases of the junction left unmatched. The CDR3 consists of 15 residues. DNA of the CDR3: TGTGCCAGCAGCTTAGGACTAGCGGGGGTTTTTGAGCAGTTCTTC. Translated, it gives CASSLGLAGVFEQFF.

The gene calls are TRBV4-1 and TRBJ2-3, with D tentatively TRBD2 (6 bases). Germline CDR1 is MGHRA and CDR2 is YSYEKL. The CDR3 contains 16 residues. Trimming removed 0 bases at V and 0 bases at J, with 10 bases between. This CDR3 is CASSQDGGKSTDTQYF. The CDR3 DNA sequence: TGCGCCAGCAGCCAAGATGGAGGGAAGAGCACAGATACGCAGTATTTT.

The chain recombines TRBV15 with TRBJ2-5; TRBD2 matches 8 bases. This CDR3 region has 15 residues. The trim removed 0 bases at V and 3 bases at J, leaving 3 bases unmatched. Germline lookup yields CDR1 LNHNV and CDR2 YYDKDF (reference sequence). The CDR3 is CATSRDGGAEETQYF. The CDR3 nucleotides are TGTGCCACCAGCAGAGACGGGGGGGCGGAAGAGACCCAGTACTTC.

The chain has TRBV6-4 and TRBJ1-2; 7 bases fit TRBD1. There are 15 residues in the CDR3. The V segment lost 5 bases and the J segment 4 bases; nucleotides outside the gene matches: 10. The germline V gene encodes CDR1 MRHNA and CDR2 SNTAGT. CDR3 region: CASSSSGTVGYGYTF. In DNA form, the CDR3 reads TGTGCCAGCAGTTCCTCCGGGACAGTCGGCTATGGCTACACCTTC.

The chain carries TRBV6-6 and TRBJ1-2; tentatively, D is TRBD1 (5 bases). The germline CDR1 and CDR2 sequences are MNHNY and SVGAGI (reference sequence). Trimming pared 0 bases from V and 6 bases from J, leaving 11 bases between. This CDR3 has 14 residues. CDR3 region: CASSYSGGRDGYTF. The CDR3 DNA follows: TGTGCCAGCAGTTACTCCGGGGGGAGGGATGGCTACACCTTC.

In this sample, this clone turned up a few times. The rearrangement links TRBV25-1 to TRBJ2-5, with 7 positions matching TRBD2. V lost 5 bases to trimming and J lost 5 bases; unmatched junction nucleotides: 8. The CDR3 has 14 residues. Germline V gene lookup returns CDR1 MGHDK and CDR2 SYGVNS. The CDR3 DNA reads TGTGCCAGCAGTCCTGGGGGGGAGGGGGAGACCCAGTACTTC. It specifies CASSPGGEGETQYF. The full variable domain, completed using reference TRBV25-1 and TRBJ2-5, is EADIYQTPRYLVIGTGKKITLECSQTMGHDKMYWYQQDPGMELHLIHYSYGVNSTEKGDLSSESTVSRIRTEHFPLTLESARPSHTSQYLCASSPGGEGETQYFGPGTRLLVL.

The chain couples TRBV19 to TRBJ1-5; 7 positions agree with TRBD1. J was trimmed by 5 bases and V by 3 bases; bases with no gene match: 4. Germline values: CDR1 LNHDA, CDR2 SQIVND (reference sequence). This CDR3 spans 14 amino acids. As DNA, the CDR3 is TGTGCCAGTAGTATGACAGGGTGGGATCAGCCCCAGCATTTT. It is translated as CASSMTGWDQPQHF.